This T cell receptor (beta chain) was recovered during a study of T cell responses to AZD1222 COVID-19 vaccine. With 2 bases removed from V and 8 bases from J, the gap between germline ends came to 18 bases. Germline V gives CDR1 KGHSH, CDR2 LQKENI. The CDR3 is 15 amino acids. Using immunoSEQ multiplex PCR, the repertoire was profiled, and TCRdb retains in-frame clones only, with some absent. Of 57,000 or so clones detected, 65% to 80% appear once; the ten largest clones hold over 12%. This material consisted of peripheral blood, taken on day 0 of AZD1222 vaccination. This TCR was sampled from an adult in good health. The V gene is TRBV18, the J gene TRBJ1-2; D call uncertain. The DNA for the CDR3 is TGTGCCAGCTCACCAGTGGAGTCCAACTATGGAGGCTACACCTTC. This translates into CASSPVESNYGGYTF.